Included here is one T cell receptor beta chain sequence, with context. Its antigen is not identified. This sample was taken from a study of OX40 agonist ivuxolimab in advanced cancers. People who had autoimmune disease history or systemic immunosuppression were excluded. Study-wide findings and caveats: Fewer expanded clones were found on average in CD4+ than in CD8+ T cells.

The CDR3 sequence is 17 residues long. V lost 1 base and J lost 3, with 19 bases in between. CDR1 and CDR2 (germline): MNHNS, SASEGT. Repertoires were generated with immunoSEQ multiplex PCR, while TCRdb's copy carries only in-frame clones and drops some. The table has about 59,000 clones, about nine tenths seen once. J is TRBJ2-7 and V is TRBV6-1; D might be TRBD1 (6 bases). The sequenced sample was CD4+ or CD8+ T cells sorted from blood, obtained in a trial of the OX40 agonist ivuxolimab. This receptor was obtained from an adult with an advanced solid tumor such as melanoma, head and neck, liver or kidney cancer. The CDR3 DNA reads as TGTGCCAGCAGTGAAGAGGTTTACGCGACAGGTATCTACGAGCAGTACTTC. Protein: CASSEEVYATGIYEQYF.